The 19 T cell receptor beta chains below were found in one sample sequenced in a study of shared clonotypes between healthy human individuals. This table comes from immunoSEQ multiplex PCR, and its TCRdb copy is limited to in-frame clones, with some not included. Of 1,500,000 or so clones listed, approximately 98.5% are singletons. Sample: naive CD4+ T cells sorted from blood. Documented subset: CD45RA+ positively selected. Receptors were obtained from a man aged 30-40 years in good health.

This rearrangement joins TRBV30 to TRBJ2-7; D not resolved. V was trimmed by 0 bases and J by 5 bases, leaving 14 bases between them. This CDR3 has 14 residues. CDR1 is GTSNPN and CDR2 is SVGIG in the germline V gene (reference sequence). The CDR3 sequence: CAWSVLQLRNEQYF. Here the CDR3 DNA reads TGTGCCTGGAGTGTACTCCAGCTTAGGAACGAGCAGTACTTC.

CDR3 residues: CSVEGDRGMDIQYF. For the CDR3, the DNA is TGCAGCGTTGAGGGGGACAGGGGAATGGACATTCAGTACTTC. The rearrangement uses TRBV29-1 and TRBJ2-4, with TRBD1 matching over 10 bases. CDR1 and CDR2 from the germline V gene are SQVTM and ANQGSEA. The V and J ends lost 3 bases and 8 bases, in that order; junction bases with no gene match: 7. The CDR3 extends over 14 amino acids.

The chain employs TRBV7-9 and TRBJ2-6, with 7 bases aligning to TRBD1. In germline, CDR1 is SEHNR, CDR2 FQNEAQ (reference sequence). This CDR3 contains 15 residues. Germline trimming cut 6 bases from V and 5 bases from J; bases unmatched to any gene: 7. For the CDR3, the DNA is TGTGCCAGCAGATTGGGACAGATCTGGGCCAACGTCCTGACTTTC. Amino acid sequence: CASRLGQIWANVLTF.

This clone was detected only once. The chain combines TRBV27 with TRBJ2-1; D is unclear. The CDR3 extends over 12 amino acids. CDR1 is MNHEY and CDR2 is SMNVEV in the germline V gene (reference sequence). Trimming took off 5 bases at V and 2 bases at J, with 4 bases between the two ends. CDR3 in DNA: TGTGCCAGCAGTGCCCCCTACAATGAGCAGTTCTTC. Its translation: CASSAPYNEQFF.

This rearrangement joins TRBV5-5 to TRBJ2-2; no clear D gene. Trimming pared 4 bases from V and 1 base from J, leaving 11 bases between. This CDR3 has 15 residues. In germline, CDR1 is SGHKS, CDR2 YYEKEE (reference sequence). For the CDR3, the DNA is TGTGCCAGCAGCCTATGGGTCCAGAACACCGGGGAGCTGTTTTTT. Translating gives CASSLWVQNTGELFF.

CDR3 protein: CASSRQGPGNTIYF. CDR3 DNA sequence: TGTGCCAGCAGCCGACAGGGGCCTGGAAACACCATATATTTT. V and J are TRBV11-2 and TRBJ1-3; TRBD1 matches 8 bases. Unmatched junction bases numbered 2, after V lost 5 bases and J lost 2 bases. This CDR3 region has 14 residues. Germline V gene data show CDR1 as SGHAT and CDR2 as FQNNGV.

The genes are TRBV9 and TRBJ2-6, with D uncertain. The CDR3 is 14 residues long. Germline assignment: CDR1 SGDLS and CDR2 YYNGEE. V was pared by 1 base and J by 4 bases, with 6 bases between. In nucleotides, the CDR3 is TGTGCCAGCAGCGTATCCTTGGGGGCCAACGTCCTGACTTTC. Translated, it gives CASSVSLGANVLTF.

As regards this clone: At the DNA level, this CDR3 is encoded by other sequences in the same sample as well. The chain has TRBV6-5 and TRBJ1-5; D gene uncertain. The CDR3 has 13 residues. CDR1 and CDR2 from the germline V gene are MNHEY and SVGAGI. Trimming left V 0 bases short and J 3 bases short, with 3 bases between. Here the CDR3 reads CASSYSNNQPQHF. The CDR3 DNA sequence: TGTGCCAGCAGTTACTCGAACAATCAGCCCCAGCATTTT.

This chain joins TRBV30 and TRBJ2-3, with D possibly TRBD2 on 5 matching bases. Trimming pared 0 bases from V and 6 bases from J, leaving 16 bases between. The CDR3 contains 15 residues. Germline V gene sequence: CDR1 GTSNPN, CDR2 SVGIG (reference sequence). The CDR3, as DNA: TGTGCCTGGAGTGTAGGTCCCACGGGGAAGGATACGCAGTATTTT. It is translated as CAWSVGPTGKDTQYF.

The chain couples TRBV7-8 to TRBJ1-2; possible D gene TRBD1, 5 bases. The CDR3 extends over 20 amino acids. CDR1 SGHVS and CDR2 FQNEAQ come from the germline V gene. V lost 0 bases and J lost 4, with 27 bases in between. CDR3 sequence (DNA): TGTGCCAGCAGCTTAGCGAGTGTTTTGTCGGGCAGGGTGAATTTCTATGGCTACACCTTC. Protein product: CASSLASVLSGRVNFYGYTF.

J is TRBJ2-1 and V is TRBV2, with D possibly TRBD2 on 6 matching bases. The CDR3 is 18 amino acids. Germline V gives CDR1 SNHLY, CDR2 FYNNEI. The germline V and J ends were trimmed by 4 bases and 0 bases, with 19 bases remaining between them. The CDR3 DNA is TGTGCCAGCAGTGGACCAGGAGGGCCGTTGAGCTCCTACAATGAGCAGTTCTTC. Translated, it gives CASSGPGGPLSSYNEQFF.

This clone has only one observation. The chain recombines TRBV2 with TRBJ2-1; 10 nucleotides align to TRBD2. The trim removed 3 bases at V and 7 bases at J, leaving 12 bases unmatched. Germline V lookup: CDR1 SNHLY, CDR2 FYNNEI. This CDR3 has 17 amino acids. The DNA of the CDR3 is TGTGCCAGCAGTGACCTGACTCTAGCGGGAGTTTGGAATGAGCAGTTCTTC. Residues: CASSDLTLAGVWNEQFF.

The chain links TRBV28 to TRBJ2-3, with 7 bases matching TRBD2. With 3 bases clipped from V and 0 bases from J, the junction kept 12 bases outside the gene matches. This CDR3 region has 18 residues. Germline CDR1 is MDHEN and CDR2 is SYDVKM. This chain's CDR3 is CASSLILGGPGSTDTQYF. As DNA, the CDR3 is TGTGCCAGCAGTTTGATTCTGGGAGGGCCGGGGAGCACAGATACGCAGTATTTT. The full variable domain, its missing parts supplied by reference TRBV28 and TRBJ2-3, is DVKVTQSSRYLVKRTGEKVFLECVQDMDHENMFWYRQDPGLGLRLIYFSYDVKMKEKGDIPEGYSVSREKKERFSLILESASTNQTSMYLCASSLILGGPGSTDTQYFGPGTRLTVL.

The gene calls are TRBV7-9 and TRBJ2-7; TRBD1 might be the D (5 bases). The germline CDR1 and CDR2 sequences are SEHNR and FQNEAQ (reference sequence). V was pared by 6 bases and J by 5 bases, with 23 bases between. This CDR3 contains 16 residues. DNA of the CDR3: TGTGCCAGCAGTCCAGACAGACCGGCCGGCCCTGACGAGCAGTACTTC. Translated: CASSPDRPAGPDEQYF.

V gene TRBV10-3 combines with J gene TRBJ2-7; 7 bases align to TRBD1. CDR1 is ENHRY, CDR2 SYGVKD, per germline. V lost 8 bases, J lost 1 base, and 14 bases stayed unmatched. The CDR3 length is 16 residues. The CDR3 loop is CAIGKGAGQASYEQYF. The CDR3 region has the DNA TGTGCCATCGGTAAGGGGGCCGGACAGGCATCCTACGAGCAGTACTTC.

This clone was seen only once. The same CDR3 can be traced to other DNA sequences in this sample. V usage is TRBV5-1 and J usage is TRBJ1-4; D not certain. V shed 0 bases and J shed 0 bases, with 9 bases lying between them. The CDR3 is made up of 16 amino acids. CDR1 and CDR2 from the germline V gene are SGHRS and YFSETQ. CDR3 DNA: TGCGCCAGCAGCTTGGGTCAGGTTGCAACTAATGAAAAACTGTTTTTT. The encoded protein is CASSLGQVATNEKLFF.

The J gene is TRBJ1-5, the V gene TRBV6-1; 7 bases are shared with TRBD1. Germline V gives CDR1 MNHNS, CDR2 SASEGT. The CDR3 is 11 residues long. The V gene end was trimmed by 3 bases and the J gene end by 13 bases; junction bases not matched to a gene: 3. The CDR3 is CASSERDSQHF. Written as DNA, the CDR3 is TGTGCCAGCAGTGAGAGGGACAGTCAGCATTTT.

This rearrangement joins TRBV21-1 to TRBJ2-5; the table's D gene call, TRBD1, was not cross checked with the DNA. TRBV21-1 constitutes a pseudogene. The CDR3 totals 16 residues. The CDR3, as DNA: TGTGCCAGCAGCAAAGCCCAGACAGGGGGCGAAGAGACCCAGTACTTC. Translating gives CASSKAQTGGEETQYF.

The V gene is TRBV10-2, the J gene TRBJ2-3; D assignment may be TRBD1 or TRBD2 (5 bases each). The ends were cut back, 7 bases at V and 3 bases at J, with 11 bases in the middle. The CDR3 runs 13 residues. CDR1 and CDR2 from the germline V gene are WSHSY and SAAADI. The CDR3 reads CASTGSPTDTQYF. The CDR3 DNA is TGCGCCAGCACAGGGAGCCCTACAGATACGCAGTATTTT.